These 14 T cell receptor beta chains were all obtained from the same sample, sequenced in a study of response to subunit inactivated influenza vaccine. MiXCR, applied by TCRdb to the RT-PCR reads, yields one record per CDR3 protein. The table lists 150,000 to 200,000 distinct CDR3 sequences, roughly 12% of them singletons. The same sample was also studied in work on T cells expressing NK-cell markers. According to that study: UMIs accompanied the 5'RACE template switching by which TCR beta cDNA was made.

This specimen consisted of CD8+ T cells sorted from PBMCs, obtained 11 to 12 days after vaccination. Receptors originate from a man aged 45-65 years who received an inactivated influenza vaccine.

Of note for this clonotype: A read error may account for a junction end that differs from germline. CDR3 sequence: CASSLGGLAGVLF. DNA of the CDR3: TGTGCCAGCAGCTTAGGTGGGCTAGCGGGAGTACTGTTC. V gene TRBV11-2 combines with J gene TRBJ2-5; 10 bases line up with TRBD2. Germline CDR1 SGHAT, CDR2 FQNNGV. CDR3 size: 13 residues.

The chain joins TRBV7-6 to TRBJ2-1; 14 nucleotides line up with TRBD2. Germline assignment: CDR1 SGHVS and CDR2 FNYEAQ. The CDR3 has 16 residues. V shed 5 bases and J 6 bases; nucleotides not matched to a gene: 6. CDR3 nucleotides: TGTGCCAGCAGCCCGACTAGCGGGGGGGCCTTCAATGAGCAGTTCTTC. This encodes CASSPTSGGAFNEQFF. The complete variable domain, with remaining parts taken from reference TRBV7-6 and TRBJ2-1, reads GAGVSQSPRYKVTKRGQDVALRCDPISGHVSLYWYRQALGQGPEFLTYFNYEAQQDKSGLPNDRFSAERPEGSISTLTIQRTEQRDSAMYRCASSPTSGGAFNEQFFGPGTRLTVL.

The rearrangement uses TRBV27 and TRBJ1-1; no reliable D call. Per germline, CDR1 MNHEY and CDR2 SMNVEV (reference sequence). Trimming removed 8 bases from V and 3 bases from J, with 13 bases in between. CDR3 length: 13 residues. As DNA, the CDR3 is TGTGCCAGCGGACTGGCAGCGGACACTGAAGCTTTCTTT. Amino acids: CASGLAADTEAFF.

The chain has TRBV5-5 and TRBJ2-7; no clear D. This CDR3 region has 14 residues. With 5 bases removed from V and 0 bases from J, the gap between germline ends came to 12 bases. Germline CDR1 and CDR2: SGHKS and YYEKEE (reference sequence). CDR3 nucleotides: TGTGCCAGCAGTACTGGCCGAACCTCCTACGAGCAGTACTTC. It is translated as CASSTGRTSYEQYF.

This clonotype was seen ten or more times. The chain recombines TRBV9 with TRBJ2-7, with D tentatively TRBD1 (6 bases). The germline V gene has CDR1 SGDLS and CDR2 YYNGEE. The CDR3 spans 14 residues. V lost 0 bases to trimming and J lost 4 bases, with 11 bases between them. The CDR3 DNA is TGTGCCAGCAGCGTAGGTTCAGGGGATTACGAGCAGTACTTC. Its protein is CASSVGSGDYEQYF.

The chain's CDR3 is CASSSRTSVIYEQYF. The CDR3 nucleotides are TGTGCCAGCAGTTCCCGGACTAGCGTGATATACGAGCAGTACTTC. J is TRBJ2-7 and V is TRBV6-2 or TRBV6-3, with TRBD2 matching 9 bases. With 4 bases clipped from V and 4 bases from J, the junction kept 8 bases outside the gene matches. This CDR3 is 15 amino acids long. Germline lookup yields CDR1 MNHEY and CDR2 SVGEGT.

This clonotype was seen a handful of times. This rearrangement joins TRBV29-1 to TRBJ1-3, with D maybe TRBD1 (5 bases). Trimming removed 6 bases at V and 0 bases at J, with 12 bases between. The CDR3 extends over 14 amino acids. CDR1 and CDR2 from the germline V gene are SQVTM and ANQGSEA. Written as DNA, the CDR3 is TGCAGCGTAGCCGACAGTCTCTCTGGAAACACCATATATTTT. Its translation: CSVADSLSGNTIYF.

V is TRBV27 and J is TRBJ2-1, with D perhaps TRBD2 (6 bases). The CDR3 runs to 17 residues. Trimming removed 2 bases from V and 0 bases from J, with 14 bases in between. CDR1 and CDR2 from the germline V gene are MNHEY and SMNVEV (reference sequence). The CDR3 sequence: CASSLITGGISYNEQFF. The CDR3 nucleotides read TGTGCCAGCAGTTTAATTACTGGCGGGATCTCCTACAATGAGCAGTTCTTC.

This clonotype showed up many times. The J gene is TRBJ2-5, the V gene TRBV24-1; 9 bases map to TRBD1. With V trimmed by 7 bases and J by 4 bases, 9 bases remained unmatched. The CDR3 has 15 amino acids. Looked up from germline, CDR1 is KGHDR and CDR2 is SFDVKD. CDR3 sequence: CATSRDREGAETQYF. Here the CDR3 DNA reads TGTGCCACCAGCAGGGACAGGGAAGGGGCAGAGACCCAGTACTTC.

This chain joins TRBV15 and TRBJ2-3, with 13 bases lining up with TRBD2. CDR1 and CDR2 from the germline V gene are LNHNV and YYDKDF (reference sequence). The CDR3 sequence is 17 residues long. V lost 5 bases to trimming and J lost 4 bases; unmatched junction nucleotides: 9. In DNA, the CDR3 is TGTGCCACCAGCGACGGACTAGCGGGGGCAGAGGCAGATACGCAGTATTTT. This codes for CATSDGLAGAEADTQYF. Drawing the rest from reference TRBV15 and TRBJ2-3, the complete variable domain is DAMVIQNPRYQVTQFGKPVTLSCSQTLNHNVMYWYQQKSSQAPKLLFHYYDKDFNNEADTPDNFQSRRPNTSFCFLDIRSPGLGDTAMYLCATSDGLAGAEADTQYFGPGTRLTVL.

This clonotype was counted between two and nine times. The V and J genes are TRBV7-9 and TRBJ2-7; D remains unclear. V was clipped by 4 bases and J by 0 bases, with 10 bases between them. Germline V gene lookup returns CDR1 SEHNR and CDR2 FQNEAQ (reference sequence). The CDR3 consists of 14 residues. CDR3 residues: CASSSWASSYEQYF. The CDR3 region has the DNA TGTGCCAGCAGCTCGTGGGCCTCCTCCTACGAGCAGTACTTC.

This clonotype was observed at least ten times. This chain joins TRBV7-9 and TRBJ2-3, with D perhaps matching TRBD2 (6 bases). V gave up 2 bases and J gave up 2 bases, with 17 bases separating them. This CDR3 is built from 17 residues. Germline assignment: CDR1 SEHNR and CDR2 FQNEAQ (reference sequence). The DNA of the CDR3 is TGTGCCAGCAGCTTATACGTAGGAGGGCTTGCCACAGATACGCAGTATTTT. Amino acid sequence: CASSLYVGGLATDTQYF. Supplemented by reference TRBV7-9 and TRBJ2-3, the full variable domain reads DTGVSQNPRHKITKRGQNVTFRCDPISEHNRLYWYRQTLGQGPEFLTYFQNEAQLEKSRLLSDRFSAERPKGSFSTLEIQRTEQGDSAMYLCASSLYVGGLATDTQYFGPGTRLTVL.

A few counts support this clonotype. The rearrangement joins TRBV7-8 to TRBJ2-2; TRBD1 agrees at 8 bases. V shed 5 bases and J 0 bases; nucleotides not matched to a gene: 8. This CDR3 is built from 17 residues. Germline V gives CDR1 SGHVS, CDR2 FQNEAQ. The chain's CDR3 is CASSPRTGLANTGELFF. CDR3 nucleotide sequence: TGTGCCAGCAGCCCAAGGACAGGGCTCGCGAACACCGGGGAGCTGTTTTTT.

The chain uses TRBV27 and TRBJ2-2; D remains unclear. Germline V gene data show CDR1 as MNHEY and CDR2 as SMNVEV (reference sequence). This CDR3 has 13 residues. The V end lost 5 bases, the J end lost 5 bases, and 9 bases lay between the germline ends. The CDR3 DNA reads as TGTGCCAGCAGTATCAGTTGGACCGGGGAGCTGTTTTTT. This sequence encodes CASSISWTGELFF.